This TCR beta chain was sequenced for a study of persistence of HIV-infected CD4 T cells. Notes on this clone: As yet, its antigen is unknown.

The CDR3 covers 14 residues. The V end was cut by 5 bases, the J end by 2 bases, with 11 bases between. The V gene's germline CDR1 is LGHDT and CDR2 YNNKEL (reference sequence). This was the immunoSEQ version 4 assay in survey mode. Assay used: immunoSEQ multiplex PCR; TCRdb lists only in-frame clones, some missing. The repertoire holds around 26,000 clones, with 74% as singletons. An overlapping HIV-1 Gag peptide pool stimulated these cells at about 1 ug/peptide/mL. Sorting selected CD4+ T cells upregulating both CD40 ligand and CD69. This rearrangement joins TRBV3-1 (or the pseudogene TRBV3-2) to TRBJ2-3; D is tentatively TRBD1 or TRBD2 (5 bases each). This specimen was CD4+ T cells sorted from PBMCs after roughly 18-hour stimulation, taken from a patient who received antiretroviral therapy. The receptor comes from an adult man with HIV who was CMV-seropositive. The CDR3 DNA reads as TGTGCCAGCAGCTCCCGGGGCTCCACAGATACGCAGTATTTT. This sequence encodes CASSSRGSTDTQYF.